The 14 T cell receptor beta chains below were found in one sample sequenced in a study of CD8+CD57+ T cells in acquired aplastic anemia. Template material for TCR beta VDJ and CDR3 profiling consisted of genomic DNA. MiXCR was run by TCRdb on the reads, yielding one entry per CDR3 protein. The table lists some 150,000 distinct CDR3 sequences, 71% of them singletons. The sequenced patients had an expansion of CD8+CD57+ cells seen by flow cytometry. Sequencing was carried out using sorted CD4+, CD8+, or CD8+CD57+ T cells (not recorded which) from PBMCs. The origin of the receptors is a human donor with aplastic anemia.

The sample holds a few counts of this clonotype. The V call is TRBV5-1, the J call TRBJ1-5; D remains unclear. The CDR3 consists of 15 residues. Germline V gene data show CDR1 as SGHRS and CDR2 as YFSETQ. Trimming left V 2 bases short and J 0 bases short, with 9 bases between. CDR3 DNA sequence: TGCGCCAGCAGCTTAGGCCCGTATAGCAATCAGCCCCAGCATTTT. Translated: CASSLGPYSNQPQHF.

V gene TRBV7-9 combines with J gene TRBJ2-1; D not resolved. Germline CDR1 and CDR2: SEHNR and FQNEAQ (reference sequence). This CDR3 is built from 12 residues. V shed 9 bases and J shed 6 bases, with 12 bases lying between them. CDR3: CASLSGINEQFF. CDR3 bases: TGTGCCAGTTTATCGGGCATCAATGAGCAGTTCTTC.

The genes are TRBV19 and TRBJ1-6, with 11 bases aligning to TRBD1. CDR3 length: 15 amino acids. Germline CDR1 LNHDA, CDR2 SQIVND (reference sequence). V shed 8 bases and J 7 bases; nucleotides not matched to a gene: 7. CDR3 in amino acids: CASWTGQGVNSPLHF. Written as DNA, the CDR3 is TGTGCCAGTTGGACGGGACAGGGGGTGAATTCACCCCTCCACTTT. The whole variable domain, filled in from reference TRBV19 and TRBJ1-6, reads DGGITQSPKYLFRKEGQNVTLSCEQNLNHDAMYWYRQDPGQGLRLIYYSQIVNDFQKGDIAEGYSVSREKKESFPLTVTSAQKNPTAFYLCASWTGQGVNSPLHFGNGTRLTVT.

This clonotype was detected many times. This CDR3 reads CSGGRDSTNEKLFF. The CDR3 DNA is TGCAGCGGCGGAAGGGATTCTACTAATGAAAAACTGTTTTTT. The rearrangement uses TRBV29-1 and TRBJ1-4, with no clear D. The germline CDR1 and CDR2 sequences are SQVTM and ANQGSEA. Trimming took 7 bases from V and 2 from J, leaving 14 bases between them. The CDR3 is 14 residues long.

The chain recombines TRBV7-2 with TRBJ1-2, with 10 bases lining up with TRBD1. This CDR3 has 13 amino acids. The V and J ends lost 5 bases and 6 bases, in that order; junction bases with no gene match: 3. The germline gives CDR1 SGHTA, CDR2 FQGNSA. CDR3 DNA: TGTGCCAGCAGCCCAGACAGGGGGCATGGCTACACCTTC. Its protein is CASSPDRGHGYTF.

This rearrangement joins TRBV20-1 to TRBJ2-7, with 9 bases matching TRBD2. The CDR3 spans 16 residues. In germline, CDR1 is DFQATT, CDR2 SNEGSKA (reference sequence). V was pared by 0 bases and J by 3 bases, with 9 bases of the junction left unmatched. CDR3 region: CSARDPSGRTSYEQYF. In nucleotides, the CDR3 is TGCAGTGCTAGAGATCCCAGCGGGAGGACTAGCTACGAGCAGTACTTC.

Comment on this clonotype: At one end, the junction sequence differs from germline, possibly due to a read error. The V gene is TRBV5-1, the J gene TRBJ2-7; the match to TRBD2 covers 7 bases. CDR3 length: 14 amino acids. Looked up from germline, CDR1 is SGHRS and CDR2 is YFSETQ. CDR3 in amino acids: CASSLSGTTYEQYF. The CDR3 DNA sequence: TGCGCCAGCAGCTTGAGCGGGACCACCTACGAGCAGTACTTT.

This clonotype was picked up one time. The chain joins TRBV7-8 to TRBJ2-1; 8 nucleotides line up with TRBD1. The CDR3 spans 15 residues. V lost 5 bases and J lost 6; bases outside the gene matches: 9. Germline assignment: CDR1 SGHVS and CDR2 FQNEAQ. The CDR3 region has the DNA TGTGCCAGCAGCGTCCGGGACAGGACCATCAATGAGCAGTTCTTC. It specifies CASSVRDRTINEQFF.

The chain is built from TRBV20-1 and TRBJ2-7, with TRBD2 as a possible D gene (5 bases). Trimming removed 3 bases from V and 2 bases from J, with 14 bases in between. The CDR3 spans 14 residues. Germline V lookup: CDR1 DFQATT, CDR2 SNEGSKA (reference sequence). The CDR3 nucleotides are TGCAGTGCTAGTCCAGACTACCAAGCCTACGAGCAGTACTTC. Translated: CSASPDYQAYEQYF.

The chain couples TRBV25-1 to TRBJ1-6; no firm D call. Germline-derived CDR1 and CDR2 are MGHDK and SYGVNS. Trimming removed 6 bases from V and 10 bases from J, with 10 bases in between. The CDR3 length is 12 residues. The CDR3 DNA reads TGTGCCAGCAGGGACGGGCGCTCACCCCTCCACTTT. The encoded protein is CASRDGRSPLHF. Filled out from reference TRBV25-1 and TRBJ1-6, the complete variable domain reads EADIYQTPRYLVIGTGKKITLECSQTMGHDKMYWYQQDPGMELHLIHYSYGVNSTEKGDLSSESTVSRIRTEHFPLTLESARPSHTSQYLCASRDGRSPLHFGNGTRLTVT.

The chain joins TRBV20-1 to TRBJ1-6; the D gene is possibly TRBD1 (6 bases). The CDR3 totals 14 residues. Trimming pared 6 bases from V and 7 bases from J, leaving 16 bases between. CDR1 and CDR2 from the germline V gene are DFQATT and SNEGSKA (reference sequence). DNA for the CDR3: TGCAGTGCGCCACCGGGGGCTGGAAATTCACCCCTCCACTTT. This sequence encodes CSAPPGAGNSPLHF.

This clonotype showed up just a few times. In DNA, the CDR3 is TGTGCCAGCAGTGCGGACAGTTATAATTCACCCCTCCACTTT. It translates to CASSADSYNSPLHF. The rearrangement joins TRBV7-3 to TRBJ1-6, with D possibly being TRBD1 (6 bases). V lost 6 bases and J 4 bases, leaving 10 bases between the germline ends. CDR3 length: 14 residues. Germline CDR1 reads SGHTA; CDR2 reads FQGTGA. The full variable domain, completed using reference TRBV7-3 and TRBJ1-6, is GAGVSQTPSNKVTEKGKYVELRCDPISGHTALYWYRQSLGQGPEFLIYFQGTGAADDSGLPNDRFFAVRPEGSVSTLKIQRTERGDSAVYLCASSADSYNSPLHFGNGTRLTVT.

This chain connects TRBV7-8 to TRBJ2-5, with 14 bases that match TRBD2. CDR3 length: 16 amino acids. Looked up from germline, CDR1 is SGHVS and CDR2 is FQNEAQ. The junction had 7 bases not matched to a gene; V was cut back by 5 bases and J by 5 bases. This CDR3 is CASSLRTSGRLETQYF. Here the CDR3 DNA reads TGTGCCAGCAGCCTTAGGACTAGCGGGAGGCTTGAGACCCAGTACTTC.

Many counts were recorded for this clonotype. The V and J genes are TRBV12-5 and TRBJ2-5; 7 bases match TRBD2. Losses at the gene ends were 8 bases for V and 2 bases for J; bases not matched to a gene: 11. CDR1 is LGHNT and CDR2 is FRNRAP in the germline V gene. The CDR3 spans 15 residues. CDR3 nucleotides: TGTGCTAGTTGCCCCGCGGGGGACCTACAAGAGACCCAGTACTTC. Translated, it gives CASCPAGDLQETQYF.